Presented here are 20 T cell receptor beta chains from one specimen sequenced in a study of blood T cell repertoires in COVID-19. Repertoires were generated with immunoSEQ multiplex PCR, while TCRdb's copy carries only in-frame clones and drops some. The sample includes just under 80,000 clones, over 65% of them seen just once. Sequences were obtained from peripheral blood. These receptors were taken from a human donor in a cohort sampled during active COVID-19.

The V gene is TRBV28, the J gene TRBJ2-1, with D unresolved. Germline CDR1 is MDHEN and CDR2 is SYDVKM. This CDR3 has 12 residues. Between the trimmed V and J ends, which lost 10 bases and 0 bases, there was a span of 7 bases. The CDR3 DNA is TGTGCCACCCTGGCCTCCTACAATGAGCAGTTCTTC. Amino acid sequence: CATLASYNEQFF. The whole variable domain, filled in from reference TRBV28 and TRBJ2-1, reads DVKVTQSSRYLVKRTGEKVFLECVQDMDHENMFWYRQDPGLGLRLIYFSYDVKMKEKGDIPEGYSVSREKKERFSLILESASTNQTSMYLCATLASYNEQFFGPGTRLTVL.

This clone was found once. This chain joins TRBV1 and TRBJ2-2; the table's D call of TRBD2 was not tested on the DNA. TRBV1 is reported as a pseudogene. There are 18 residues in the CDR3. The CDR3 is CTSSQEGATSGDTGELFF. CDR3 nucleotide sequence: TGCACCAGCAGCCAAGAAGGGGCGACTAGCGGGGACACCGGGGAGCTGTTTTTT.

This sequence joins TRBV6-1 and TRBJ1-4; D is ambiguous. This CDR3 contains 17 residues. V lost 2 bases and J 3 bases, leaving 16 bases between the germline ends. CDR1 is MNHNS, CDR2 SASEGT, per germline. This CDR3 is CASSETLFRGSNEKLFF. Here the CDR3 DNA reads TGTGCCAGCAGTGAAACCCTTTTCCGAGGGTCTAATGAAAAACTGTTTTTT.

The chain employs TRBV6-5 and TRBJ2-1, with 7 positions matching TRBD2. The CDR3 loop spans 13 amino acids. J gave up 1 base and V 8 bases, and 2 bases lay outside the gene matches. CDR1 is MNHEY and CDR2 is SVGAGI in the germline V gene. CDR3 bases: TGTGCCAGCGGACTAGTGTCCTACAATGAGCAGTTCTTC. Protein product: CASGLVSYNEQFF.

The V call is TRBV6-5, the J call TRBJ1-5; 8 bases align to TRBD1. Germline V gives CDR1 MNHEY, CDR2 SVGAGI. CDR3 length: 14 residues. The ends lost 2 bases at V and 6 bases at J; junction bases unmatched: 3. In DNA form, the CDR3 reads TGTGCCAGCAGTTACGACAGGGGCGTTCAGCCCCAGCATTTT. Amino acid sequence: CASSYDRGVQPQHF.

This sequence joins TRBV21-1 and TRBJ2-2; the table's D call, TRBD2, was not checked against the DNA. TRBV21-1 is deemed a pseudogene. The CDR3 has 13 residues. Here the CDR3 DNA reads TGTGCCAGCAGCGGGACTAGTATCGGGGAGCTGTTTTTT. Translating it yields CASSGTSIGELFF.

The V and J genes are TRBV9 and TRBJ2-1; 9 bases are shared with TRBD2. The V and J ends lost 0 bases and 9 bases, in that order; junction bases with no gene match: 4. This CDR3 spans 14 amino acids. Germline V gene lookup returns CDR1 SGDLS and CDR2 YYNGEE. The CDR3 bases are TGTGCCAGCAGCGTAGGGCGGGGGGGCGCTGAGCAGTTCTTC. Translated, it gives CASSVGRGGAEQFF. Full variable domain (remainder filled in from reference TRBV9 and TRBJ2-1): DSGVTQTPKHLITATGQRVTLRCSPRSGDLSVYWYQQSLDQGLQFLIQYYNGEERAKGNILERFSAQQFPDLHSELNLSSLELGDSALYFCASSVGRGGAEQFFGPGTRLTVL.

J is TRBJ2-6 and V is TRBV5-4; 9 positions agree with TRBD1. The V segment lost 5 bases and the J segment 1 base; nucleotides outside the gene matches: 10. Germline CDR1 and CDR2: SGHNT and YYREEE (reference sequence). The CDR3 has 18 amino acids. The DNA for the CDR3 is TGTGCCAGCAGTCCGCCGGGACAGGGAATTTCTGGGGCCAACGTCCTGACTTTC. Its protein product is CASSPPGQGISGANVLTF.

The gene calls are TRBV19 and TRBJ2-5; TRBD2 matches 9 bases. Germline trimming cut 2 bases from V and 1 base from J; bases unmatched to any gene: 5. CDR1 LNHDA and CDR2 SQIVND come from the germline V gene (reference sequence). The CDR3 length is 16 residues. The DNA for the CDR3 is TGTGCCAGTAGTATAAGTAGCGGGGGCCGCCAAGAGACCCAGTACTTC. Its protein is CASSISSGGRQETQYF.

Here the CDR3 DNA reads TGTGCCAGCAGCATTACAGTACCTGGGGCCAACGTCCTGACTTTC. Its protein is CASSITVPGANVLTF. The gene calls are TRBV11-2 and TRBJ2-6; D uncertain. Germline lookup yields CDR1 SGHAT and CDR2 FQNNGV. The CDR3 loop spans 15 amino acids. Deletions cut 5 bases from V and 2 bases from J, with 10 bases between.

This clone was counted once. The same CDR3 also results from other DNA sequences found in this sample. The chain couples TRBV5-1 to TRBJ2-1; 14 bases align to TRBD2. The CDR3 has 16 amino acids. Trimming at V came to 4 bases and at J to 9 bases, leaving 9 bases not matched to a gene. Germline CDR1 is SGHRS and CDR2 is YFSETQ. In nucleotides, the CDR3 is TGCGCCAGCAGCATCGGGACTAGCGGGAGAGCAGCTGAGCAGTTCTTC. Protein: CASSIGTSGRAAEQFF.

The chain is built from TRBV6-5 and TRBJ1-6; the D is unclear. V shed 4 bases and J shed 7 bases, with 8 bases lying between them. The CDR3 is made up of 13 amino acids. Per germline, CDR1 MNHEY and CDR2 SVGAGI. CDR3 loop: CASSLSLNSPLHF. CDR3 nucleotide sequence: TGTGCCAGCAGTTTATCCCTCAATTCACCCCTCCACTTT.

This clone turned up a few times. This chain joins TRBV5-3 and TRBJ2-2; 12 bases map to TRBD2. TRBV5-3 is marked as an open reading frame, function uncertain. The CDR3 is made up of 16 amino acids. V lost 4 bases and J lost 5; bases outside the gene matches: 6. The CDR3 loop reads CARSQPSGRGTGELFF. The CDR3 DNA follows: TGTGCCAGAAGCCAACCTAGCGGGAGGGGGACCGGGGAGCTGTTTTTT.

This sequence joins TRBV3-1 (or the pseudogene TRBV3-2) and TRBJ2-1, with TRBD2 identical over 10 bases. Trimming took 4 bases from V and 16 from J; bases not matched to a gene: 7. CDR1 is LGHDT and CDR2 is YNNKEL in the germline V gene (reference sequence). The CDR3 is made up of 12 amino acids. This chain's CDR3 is CASSLGLADLFF. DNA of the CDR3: TGTGCCAGCAGCCTCGGACTAGCGGATTTATTCTTC.

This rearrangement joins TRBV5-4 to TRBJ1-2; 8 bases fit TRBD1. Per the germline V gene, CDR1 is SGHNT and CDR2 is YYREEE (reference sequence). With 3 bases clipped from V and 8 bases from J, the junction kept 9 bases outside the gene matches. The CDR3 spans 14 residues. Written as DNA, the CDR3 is TGTGCCAGCAGCTGGACTTCGGGACAGGAGGGCTACACCTTC. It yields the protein CASSWTSGQEGYTF.

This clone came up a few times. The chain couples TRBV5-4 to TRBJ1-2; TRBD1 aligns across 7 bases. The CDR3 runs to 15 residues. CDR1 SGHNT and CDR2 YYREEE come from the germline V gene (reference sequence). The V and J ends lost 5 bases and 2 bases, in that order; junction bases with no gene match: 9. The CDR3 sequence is CASRSGDRGNYGYTF. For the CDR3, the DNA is TGTGCCAGCAGATCGGGGGACAGAGGAAACTATGGCTACACCTTC.

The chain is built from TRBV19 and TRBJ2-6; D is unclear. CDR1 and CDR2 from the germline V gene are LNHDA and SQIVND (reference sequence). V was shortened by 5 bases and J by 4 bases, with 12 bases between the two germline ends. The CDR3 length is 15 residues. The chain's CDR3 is CASSPRFSGANVLTF. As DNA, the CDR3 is TGTGCCAGTAGTCCCCGTTTTTCCGGGGCCAACGTCCTGACTTTC.

Here the CDR3 DNA reads TGTGCCAGCAGTCTACGACAGCCGCCCCAGCATTTT. It encodes CASSLRQPPQHF. This rearrangement joins TRBV28 to TRBJ1-5; tentative D call: TRBD1 (5 bases). Trimming took off 5 bases at V and 9 bases at J, with 11 bases between the two ends. Germline V gene data show CDR1 as MDHEN and CDR2 as SYDVKM. The CDR3 loop spans 12 amino acids.

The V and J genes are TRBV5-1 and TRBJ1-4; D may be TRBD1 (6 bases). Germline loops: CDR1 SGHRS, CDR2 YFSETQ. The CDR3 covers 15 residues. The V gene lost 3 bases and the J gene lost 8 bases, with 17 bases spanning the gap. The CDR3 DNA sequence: TGCGCCAGCAGCTCACAGGGCGCACTTGGGGAAAAACTGTTTTTT. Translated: CASSSQGALGEKLFF.

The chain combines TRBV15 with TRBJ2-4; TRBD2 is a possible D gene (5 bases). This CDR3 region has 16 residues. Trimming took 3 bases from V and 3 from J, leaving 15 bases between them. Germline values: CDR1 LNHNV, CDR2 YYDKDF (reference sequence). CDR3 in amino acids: CATSRTMARGKNIQYF. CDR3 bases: TGTGCCACCAGCAGGACTATGGCCCGGGGCAAAAACATTCAGTACTTC.